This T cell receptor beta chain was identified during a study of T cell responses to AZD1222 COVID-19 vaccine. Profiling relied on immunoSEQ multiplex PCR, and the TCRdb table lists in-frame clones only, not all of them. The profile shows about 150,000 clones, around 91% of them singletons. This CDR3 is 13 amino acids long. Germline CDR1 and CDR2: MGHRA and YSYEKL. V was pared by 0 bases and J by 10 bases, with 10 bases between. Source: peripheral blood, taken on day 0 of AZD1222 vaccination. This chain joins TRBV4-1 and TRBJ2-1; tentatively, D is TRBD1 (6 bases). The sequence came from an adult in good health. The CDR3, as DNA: TGCGCCAGCAGCCAAGATCCCGGACAGGAGCAGTTCTTC. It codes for CASSQDPGQEQFF.